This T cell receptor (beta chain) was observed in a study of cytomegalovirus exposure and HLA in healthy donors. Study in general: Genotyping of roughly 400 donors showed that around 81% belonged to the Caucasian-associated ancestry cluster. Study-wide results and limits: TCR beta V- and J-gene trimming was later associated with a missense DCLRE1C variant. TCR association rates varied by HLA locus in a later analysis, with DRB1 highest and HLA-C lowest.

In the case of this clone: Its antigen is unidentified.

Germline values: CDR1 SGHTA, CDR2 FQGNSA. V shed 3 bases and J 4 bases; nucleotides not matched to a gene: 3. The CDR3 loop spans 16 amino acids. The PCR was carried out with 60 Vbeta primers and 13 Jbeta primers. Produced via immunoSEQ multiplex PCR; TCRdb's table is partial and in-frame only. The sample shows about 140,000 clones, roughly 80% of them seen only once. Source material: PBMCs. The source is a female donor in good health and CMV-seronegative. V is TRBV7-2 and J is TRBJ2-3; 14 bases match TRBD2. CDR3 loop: CASSFSGLAGADTQYF. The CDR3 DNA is TGTGCCAGCAGCTTCTCGGGACTAGCGGGAGCAGATACGCAGTATTTT.